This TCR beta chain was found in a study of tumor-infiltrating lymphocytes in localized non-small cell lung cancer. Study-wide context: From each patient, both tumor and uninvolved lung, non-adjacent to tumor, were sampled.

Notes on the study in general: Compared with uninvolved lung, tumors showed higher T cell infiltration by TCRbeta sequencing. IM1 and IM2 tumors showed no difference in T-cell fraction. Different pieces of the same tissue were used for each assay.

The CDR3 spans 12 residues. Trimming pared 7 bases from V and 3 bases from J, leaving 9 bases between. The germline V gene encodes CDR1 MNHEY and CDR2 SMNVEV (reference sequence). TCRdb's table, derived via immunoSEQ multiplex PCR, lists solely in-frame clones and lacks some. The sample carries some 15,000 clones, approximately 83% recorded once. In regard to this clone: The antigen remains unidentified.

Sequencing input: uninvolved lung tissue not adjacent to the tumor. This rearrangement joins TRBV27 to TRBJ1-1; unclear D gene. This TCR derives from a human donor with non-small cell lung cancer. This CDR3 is CASIVRDTEAFF. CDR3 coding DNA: TGTGCCAGCATCGTCCGGGACACTGAAGCTTTCTTT.